This T cell receptor (beta chain) stems from a study of pediatric ulcerative colitis. The assay was run at survey level. Using immunoSEQ multiplex PCR, the repertoire was profiled, and TCRdb retains in-frame clones only, with some absent. This sample yields fewer than 45,000 clones, of which less than 85% are seen a single time; 20% to 25% belongs to the top ten. V was cut by 1 base and J by 11 bases, with 14 bases left in between. The CDR3 has 13 amino acids. From germline, CDR1 is SEHNR and CDR2 FQNEAQ (reference sequence). The receptor's source is a girl aged 10-17 years with moderate ulcerative colitis. Specimen: blood. This sequence joins TRBV7-9 and TRBJ1-1; D possibly corresponds to TRBD1 (5 bases). Here the CDR3 reads CASSLVPGSGAFF. The CDR3 nucleotides read TGTGCCAGCAGCTTAGTCCCGGGGTCAGGGGCTTTCTTT.